Following are 22 T cell receptor beta chains from one sample sequenced in a study of blood T cell repertoires in COVID-19. Some clones are missing from TCRdb's copy, which holds only in-frame ones; the method was immunoSEQ multiplex PCR. The repertoire holds more than 110,000 clones, 60% to 80% seen once, with roughly 9% in the top ten. The material sequenced was peripheral blood. The receptors originated from a woman aged 45-65 years with active or convalescent COVID-19.

This chain joins TRBV3-1 (or the pseudogene TRBV3-2) and TRBJ2-5; D might be TRBD2 (6 bases). This CDR3 contains 14 residues. V gave up 8 bases and J gave up 4 bases, with 17 bases separating them. CDR1 LGHDT and CDR2 YNNKEL come from the germline V gene (reference sequence). The CDR3 DNA follows: TGTGCCAGCTCGTTAGCGGAGTACGGAGAGACCCAGTACTTC. Amino acid sequence: CASSLAEYGETQYF.

This clone showed up just once. V usage is TRBV3-1 (or the pseudogene TRBV3-2) and J usage is TRBJ2-3, with 15 bases fitting TRBD2. This CDR3 has 19 residues. Germline V gene data show CDR1 as LGHDT and CDR2 as YNNKEL (reference sequence). The trim removed 3 bases at V and 3 bases at J, leaving 10 bases unmatched. The CDR3 nucleotides are TGTGCCAGCAGCCAGGCAGGGACTAGCGGGGGGATTGGGACAGATACGCAGTATTTT. Amino acid sequence: CASSQAGTSGGIGTDTQYF.

Only a few counts were recorded for this clone. The chain carries TRBV4-3 and TRBJ1-2; D might be TRBD1 (6 bases). V lost 1 base and J lost 2, with 14 bases in between. The V gene's germline CDR1 is LGHNA and CDR2 YSLEER. The CDR3 covers 16 residues. The CDR3 sequence: CASSQVQGEGNYGYTF. The CDR3 DNA follows: TGCGCCAGCAGCCAAGTACAGGGCGAGGGAAACTATGGCTACACCTTC.

This clone was seen only once. V and J are TRBV19 and TRBJ2-1, with 7 bases lining up with TRBD2. The germline gives CDR1 LNHDA, CDR2 SQIVND (reference sequence). Unmatched junction bases numbered 6, after V lost 3 bases and J lost 4 bases. This CDR3 spans 15 amino acids. The CDR3: CASSIIQRGYNEQFF. The CDR3 bases are TGTGCCAGTAGTATTATCCAGCGGGGATACAATGAGCAGTTCTTC.

This chain uses TRBV20-1 with TRBJ2-7; D ambiguous. The CDR3 spans 11 residues. The V end was cut by 0 bases, the J end by 3 bases, with 3 bases between. Germline CDR1 reads DFQATT; CDR2 reads SNEGSKA (reference sequence). This CDR3 is CSARDIYEQYF. CDR3 sequence (DNA): TGCAGTGCTAGAGACATCTACGAGCAGTACTTC.

The table lists this clone with a few counts. The chain has TRBV30 and TRBJ1-1; D is undetermined. The CDR3 totals 12 residues. Germline assignment: CDR1 GTSNPN and CDR2 SVGIG (reference sequence). V lost 7 bases and J lost 1, with 10 bases in between. CDR3 amino acids: CALRPGNTEAFF. The CDR3 nucleotides are TGTGCCTTACGTCCCGGGAACACTGAAGCTTTCTTT. Based on the CDR3 plus reference TRBV30 and TRBJ1-1, the full variable domain is SQTIHQWPATLVQPVGSPLSLECTVEGTSNPNLYWYRQAAGRGLQLLFYSVGIGQISSEVPQNLSASRPQDRQFILSSKKLLLSDSGFYLCALRPGNTEAFFGQGTRLTVV.

This clone is medium-sized within its sample. The chain has TRBV24-1 and TRBJ2-5; 8 nucleotides match TRBD1. V was pared by 1 base and J by 3 bases, with 3 bases of the junction left unmatched. Germline V CDR1 and CDR2: KGHDR, SFDVKD. CDR3 length: 15 amino acids. CDR3 region: CATSDLGTGKETQYF. CDR3 bases: TGTGCCACCAGTGATTTAGGGACAGGAAAAGAGACCCAGTACTTC.

Concerning this clone: A much more abundant neighbour one base away suggests this may be a read error. V gene TRBV4-3 combines with J gene TRBJ2-5; 15 nucleotides align to TRBD2. This CDR3 is 18 amino acids long. With 8 bases clipped from V and 5 bases from J, the junction kept 15 bases outside the gene matches. CDR1 and CDR2 from the germline V gene are LGHNA and YSLEER. CDR3 amino acids: CASRRPPGLAGGGETQYF. The CDR3 DNA reads as TGCGCCAGCCGCCGGCCCCCGGGACTAGCGGGGGGCGGGGAGACCCAGTACTTC.

The V gene is TRBV4-3, the J gene TRBJ2-7, with 11 bases matching TRBD2. CDR3 length equals 15 residues. Germline V gene sequence: CDR1 LGHNA, CDR2 YSLEER. Unmatched junction bases numbered 5, after V lost 1 base and J lost 6 bases. CDR3 sequence: CASSQASGTSGEQYF. CDR3 DNA: TGCGCCAGCAGCCAAGCTAGCGGGACTAGCGGCGAGCAGTACTTC.

The chain uses TRBV2 and TRBJ2-1; 10 bases are a match to TRBD1. This CDR3 contains 14 residues. Germline V gene data show CDR1 as SNHLY and CDR2 as FYNNEI. The junction had 3 bases not matched to a gene; V was cut back by 6 bases and J by 4 bases. The CDR3 reads CASSGQGEYNEQFF. For the CDR3, the DNA is TGTGCCAGCAGCGGACAGGGGGAGTACAATGAGCAGTTCTTC.

This clone occurred a few times. Other DNA sequences from this sample encode an identical CDR3 as well. This chain connects TRBV11-2 to TRBJ2-7, with a possible D match to TRBD2 (6 bases). The length of the CDR3 is 15 residues. CDR1 is SGHAT, CDR2 FQNNGV, per germline. Trimming left V 1 base short and J 0 bases short, with 10 bases between. CDR3 region: CASSLGAGTSYEQYF. The CDR3 DNA reads as TGTGCCAGCAGCTTAGGGGCGGGAACCTCCTACGAGCAGTACTTC. The full variable domain, completed using reference TRBV11-2 and TRBJ2-7, is EAGVAQSPRYKIIEKRQSVAFWCNPISGHATLYWYQQILGQGPKLLIQFQNNGVVDDSQLPKDRFSAERLKGVDSTLKIQPAKLEDSAVYLCASSLGAGTSYEQYFGPGTRLTVT.

This clone was observed a few times. The chain is built from TRBV20-1 and TRBJ1-5; D gene ambiguous. The V gene's germline CDR1 is DFQATT and CDR2 SNEGSKA (reference sequence). V lost 5 bases to trimming and J lost 6 bases, with 8 bases between them. There are 11 residues in the CDR3. This CDR3 is CSALRGQPQHF. As DNA, the CDR3 is TGCAGTGCTTTACGGGGTCAGCCCCAGCATTTT.

V usage is TRBV28 and J usage is TRBJ2-2, with TRBD2 matching 16 bases. From germline, CDR1 is MDHEN and CDR2 SYDVKM. This CDR3 is 21 amino acids long. The J segment lost 4 bases and the V segment lost 6 bases, leaving 17 bases of the junction unmatched. Here the CDR3 DNA reads TGTGCCAGCAGCACGAGGGTGGAGGGACTAGCGGGAGGGTATTCCACCGGGGAGCTGTTTTTT. Residues: CASSTRVEGLAGGYSTGELFF.

The J gene is TRBJ1-4, the V gene TRBV7-9, with 7 nucleotides matching TRBD1. V lost 5 bases to trimming and J lost 0 bases; unmatched junction nucleotides: 3. The CDR3 length is 15 residues. The germline V gene has CDR1 SEHNR and CDR2 FQNEAQ (reference sequence). The CDR3 protein is CASSRGQPTNEKLFF. The CDR3 coding sequence is TGTGCCAGCAGCAGGGGACAGCCAACTAATGAAAAACTGTTTTTT. Full variable domain (missing parts from reference TRBV7-9 and TRBJ1-4): DTGVSQNPRHKITKRGQNVTFRCDPISEHNRLYWYRQTLGQGPEFLTYFQNEAQLEKSRLLSDRFSAERPKGSFSTLEIQRTEQGDSAMYLCASSRGQPTNEKLFFGSGTQLSVL.

The CDR3 sequence: CASRRTGGPNTGELFF. As DNA, the CDR3 is TGTGCCAGTAGGAGGACAGGAGGTCCGAACACCGGGGAGCTGTTTTTT. The rearrangement joins TRBV19 to TRBJ2-2; TRBD1 agrees at 7 bases. With V trimmed by 6 bases and J by 0 bases, 7 bases remained unmatched. The CDR3 extends over 16 amino acids. Germline CDR1 is LNHDA and CDR2 is SQIVND (reference sequence).

This clone was counted only a few times. This chain links TRBV14 with TRBJ2-2; the match to TRBD1 covers 7 bases. Germline CDR1 SGHDN, CDR2 FVKESK. V trimming: 5 bases; J trimming: 4 bases; junction bases outside the gene matches: 7. This CDR3 region has 15 residues. The CDR3 coding sequence is TGTGCCAGCAGCGAACAGGGGCCAAGCACCGGGGAGCTGTTTTTT. It encodes CASSEQGPSTGELFF.

The V gene is TRBV11-2, the J gene TRBJ2-1; weak D call: TRBD1 (6 bases). There are 15 residues in the CDR3. Germline V gene sequence: CDR1 SGHAT, CDR2 FQNNGV. V was shortened by 3 bases and J by 4 bases, with 13 bases between the two germline ends. This CDR3 is CASSFGRGFYNEQFF. The CDR3 bases are TGTGCCAGCAGCTTTGGCAGGGGATTTTACAATGAGCAGTTCTTC.

This rearrangement joins TRBV7-2 to TRBJ2-1, with D perhaps matching TRBD1 (5 bases). The CDR3 totals 15 residues. Trimming cost V 3 bases and J 5 bases, with 14 bases left between them. The germline V gene encodes CDR1 SGHTA and CDR2 FQGNSA. The CDR3 DNA sequence: TGTGCCAGCAGCTTTTCAATGGGGCACGACAATGAGCAGTTCTTC. Translated, it gives CASSFSMGHDNEQFF.

This clone was seen many times. The J gene is TRBJ1-4, the V gene TRBV7-6; D unresolved. Trimming stripped 4 bases from V and 5 bases from J, with 14 bases between. The CDR3 runs 15 residues. CDR1 and CDR2 from the germline V gene are SGHVS and FNYEAQ. The CDR3 bases are TGTGCCAGCAGCTCAACGGGATTGCCGAATGAAAAACTGTTTTTT. Its translation is CASSSTGLPNEKLFF.

This clone has just a few counts. The chain couples TRBV7-9 to TRBJ1-1; D possibly corresponds to TRBD1 (5 bases). The CDR3 covers 15 residues. In germline, CDR1 is SEHNR, CDR2 FQNEAQ (reference sequence). V was pared by 3 bases and J by 3 bases, with 14 bases between. As DNA, the CDR3 is TGTGCCAGCAGCTTCGGAAGAGTAGGGGACACTGAAGCTTTCTTT. Its translation is CASSFGRVGDTEAFF.

The chain combines TRBV6-2 or TRBV6-3 with TRBJ1-1; 7 bases are shared with TRBD1. V gave up 5 bases and J gave up 5 bases; unmatched junction bases: 8. CDR1 and CDR2 from the germline V gene are MNHEY and SVGEGT. This CDR3 is built from 14 residues. In DNA, the CDR3 is TGTGCCAGCAGTGCCCCGACAGGGAAAACTGAAGCTTTCTTT. Residues: CASSAPTGKTEAFF.

J is TRBJ1-2 and V is TRBV28; maybe TRBD1 (6 bases). Trimming left V 1 base short and J 8 bases short, with 14 bases between. Germline CDR1 is MDHEN and CDR2 is SYDVKM. The CDR3 is 14 amino acids. The chain's CDR3 is CASSLFLGQGGYTF. For the CDR3, the DNA is TGTGCCAGCAGTTTATTCTTGGGACAAGGGGGCTACACCTTC.